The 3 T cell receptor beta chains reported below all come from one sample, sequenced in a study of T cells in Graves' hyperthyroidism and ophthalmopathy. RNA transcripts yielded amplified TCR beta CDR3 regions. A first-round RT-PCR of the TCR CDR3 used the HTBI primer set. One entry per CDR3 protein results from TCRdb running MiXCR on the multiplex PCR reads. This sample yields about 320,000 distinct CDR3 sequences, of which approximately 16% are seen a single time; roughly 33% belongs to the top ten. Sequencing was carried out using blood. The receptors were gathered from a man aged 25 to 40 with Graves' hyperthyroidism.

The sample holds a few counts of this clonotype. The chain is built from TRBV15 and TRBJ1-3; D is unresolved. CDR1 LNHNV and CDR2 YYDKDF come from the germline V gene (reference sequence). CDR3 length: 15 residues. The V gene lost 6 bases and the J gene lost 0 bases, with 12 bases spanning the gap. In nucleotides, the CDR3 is TGTGCCACCAGGGTGGCGGCCAGCTCTGGAAACACCATATATTTT. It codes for CATRVAASSGNTIYF. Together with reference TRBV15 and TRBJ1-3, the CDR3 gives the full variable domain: DAMVIQNPRYQVTQFGKPVTLSCSQTLNHNVMYWYQQKSSQAPKLLFHYYDKDFNNEADTPDNFQSRRPNTSFCFLDIRSPGLGDTAMYLCATRVAASSGNTIYFGEGSWLTVV.

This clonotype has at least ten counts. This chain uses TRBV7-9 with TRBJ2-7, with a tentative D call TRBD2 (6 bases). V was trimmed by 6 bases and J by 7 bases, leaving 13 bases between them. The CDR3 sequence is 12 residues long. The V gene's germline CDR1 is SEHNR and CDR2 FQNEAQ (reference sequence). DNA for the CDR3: TGTGCCAGCAGAGGGCCGGGGGAAGAGCAGTACTTC. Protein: CASRGPGEEQYF.

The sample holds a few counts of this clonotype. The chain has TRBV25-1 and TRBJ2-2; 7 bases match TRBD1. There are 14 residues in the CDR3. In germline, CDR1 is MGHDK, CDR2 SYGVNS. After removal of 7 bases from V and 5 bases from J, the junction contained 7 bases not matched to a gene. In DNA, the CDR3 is TGTGCCAGCAAGAGGGACAGTCGAACCGGGGAGCTGTTTTTT. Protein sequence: CASKRDSRTGELFF. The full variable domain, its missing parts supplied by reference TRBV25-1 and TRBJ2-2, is EADIYQTPRYLVIGTGKKITLECSQTMGHDKMYWYQQDPGMELHLIHYSYGVNSTEKGDLSSESTVSRIRTEHFPLTLESARPSHTSQYLCASKRDSRTGELFFGEGSRLTVL.